This TCR beta chain was found in a study of post-analysis software for immune sequencing data. General study results and limits: Compared with controls, patients had more of about 5 TRBV segments, including TRBV5-6, TRBV5-1 and TRBV20-1. Multiple sclerosis patients had significantly lower normalized Chao1 diversity than controls.

The CDR3 has 13 residues. Germline V gives CDR1 SQVTM, CDR2 ANQGSEA. The V end lost 7 bases, the J end lost 0 bases, and 12 bases lay between the germline ends. Prepared TCR beta cDNA libraries contained unique molecular identifiers. From the PCR reads, TCRdb called clonotypes with MiXCR, one entry per CDR3 protein. The table shows about 500,000 distinct CDR3 sequences, with less than 45% occurring only once. Remarks on this clonotype: Its antigen is not known.

The TCR originated in a girl aged 10-17 years with multiple sclerosis. Source material: blood. The chain combines TRBV29-1 with TRBJ1-1; D might be TRBD1 (5 bases). CDR3 sequence reads: CSGPGLLNTEAFF. The CDR3, as DNA: TGCAGCGGCCCAGGGTTATTGAACACTGAAGCTTTCTTT. The full variable domain, completed using reference TRBV29-1 and TRBJ1-1, is SAVISQKPSRDICQRGTSLTIQCQVDSQVTMMFWYRQQPGQSLTLIATANQGSEATYESGFVIDKFPISRPNLTFSTLTVSNMSPEDSSIYLCSGPGLLNTEAFFGQGTRLTVV.